One sample yielded the 9 T cell receptor beta chains listed below, sequenced in a study of cytomegalovirus exposure and HLA in healthy donors. Libraries were prepared by immunoSEQ multiplex PCR; TCRdb keeps only in-frame clonotypes and omits some of them. The repertoire consists of roughly 67,000 clones, with 90% to 95% occurring once and the leading ten covering roughly 3.1%. Material: PBMCs. These receptors all stem from a man between 18 and 35 years old in good health and CMV-seronegative.

This chain uses TRBV5-1 with TRBJ2-7; 9 nucleotides line up with TRBD1. The CDR3 contains 15 residues. With 0 bases clipped from V and 3 bases from J, the junction kept 4 bases outside the gene matches. Germline V lookup: CDR1 SGHRS, CDR2 YFSETQ. This CDR3 reads CASSLGQGGNYEQYF. CDR3 DNA sequence: TGCGCCAGCAGCTTGGGACAGGGGGGGAACTACGAGCAGTACTTC.

This clone showed up just once. CDR3 amino acids: CASIPRGGSSYEQYF. DNA for the CDR3: TGTGCCAGCATCCCAAGGGGGGGGAGTTCCTACGAGCAGTACTTC. The chain joins TRBV28 to TRBJ2-7, with D possibly TRBD2 on 7 matching bases. The CDR3 extends over 15 amino acids. V lost 7 bases and J lost 1, with 17 bases in between. Germline V gene sequence: CDR1 MDHEN, CDR2 SYDVKM.

J is TRBJ2-7 and V is TRBV28; no clear D. Germline CDR1 is MDHEN and CDR2 is SYDVKM. Trimming removed 8 bases at V and 0 bases at J, with 11 bases between. The CDR3 consists of 13 residues. The CDR3 is CASDNSPSYEQYF. Here the CDR3 DNA reads TGTGCCAGCGACAACTCTCCCTCCTACGAGCAGTACTTC.

This chain links TRBV6-5 with TRBJ1-1, with 8 bases fitting TRBD1. This CDR3 is 16 amino acids long. J was trimmed by 3 bases and V by 2 bases; bases with no gene match: 8. Germline V gene sequence: CDR1 MNHEY, CDR2 SVGAGI. This chain's CDR3 is CASSYETGVWDTEAFF. CDR3 nucleotide sequence: TGTGCCAGCAGTTACGAGACAGGGGTTTGGGACACTGAAGCTTTCTTT.

This chain joins TRBV6-5 and TRBJ2-7; 8 bases line up with TRBD1. Germline values: CDR1 MNHEY, CDR2 SVGAGI. This CDR3 is 13 amino acids long. With V trimmed by 6 bases and J by 4 bases, 5 bases remained unmatched. The CDR3 nucleotides read TGTGCCAGCAGGGACAGGGTTACTTACGAGCAGTACTTC. This encodes CASRDRVTYEQYF.

The gene calls are TRBV28 and TRBJ2-7, with D unclear. V dropped 8 bases and J dropped 2 bases, with 16 bases sitting between them. Germline V lookup: CDR1 MDHEN, CDR2 SYDVKM. The CDR3 length is 14 residues. The CDR3 here is CASSLRVVAYEQYF. CDR3 DNA: TGTGCCAGCTCTCTCCGGGTGGTCGCCTACGAGCAGTACTTC.

In this sample, this clone turned up once. This chain connects TRBV9 to TRBJ1-2, with D tentatively TRBD1 (5 bases). Per the germline V gene, CDR1 is SGDLS and CDR2 is YYNGEE. The CDR3 covers 13 residues. The V and J ends lost 4 bases and 2 bases respectively, with 9 bases between them. This chain's CDR3 is CASSYGGNYGYTF. The CDR3 region has the DNA TGTGCCAGCAGCTATGGGGGGAACTATGGCTACACCTTC.

Of note for this clone: An end of the junction differs from the germline gene, which may be a read error. This rearrangement joins TRBV2 to TRBJ2-7, with TRBD1 matching 8 bases. This CDR3 is built from 15 residues. The germline gives CDR1 SNHLY, CDR2 FYNNEI. The CDR3 DNA reads as TGTGCCAGCAGGGAAGGACAGGGTGTCTCCTACGAGCAGTACTTC. Its translation is CASREGQGVSYEQYF.

V is TRBV4-3 and J is TRBJ2-7; a weak D match, TRBD2 (6 bases). CDR3 length: 14 amino acids. Trimming stripped 0 bases from V and 4 bases from J, with 10 bases between. Germline V lookup: CDR1 LGHNA, CDR2 YSLEER. The CDR3 region has the DNA TGCGCCAGCAGCCAAGATATGGGACTTTACGAGCAGTACTTC. Protein: CASSQDMGLYEQYF.